The 29 T cell receptor beta chains below were found in one sample sequenced in a study of cytomegalovirus exposure and HLA in healthy donors. It was with 60 Vbeta and 13 Jbeta primers that the PCR ran. Only in-frame clones appear in the TCRdb table, and some are missing; sequencing was by immunoSEQ multiplex PCR. Here the sample spans over 150,000 clones, approximately 80% being singletons. The sample comprised PBMCs. The source is a middle-aged woman in good health and CMV-seropositive.

V is TRBV2 and J is TRBJ2-5; maybe TRBD2 (5 bases). This CDR3 is 15 amino acids long. V shed 5 bases and J shed 5 bases, with 18 bases lying between them. Germline V CDR1 and CDR2: SNHLY, FYNNEI. The chain's CDR3 is CASSLRTAAGETQYF. The CDR3 DNA follows: TGTGCCAGCAGTCTCAGGACTGCGGCGGGCGAGACCCAGTACTTC.

This clone has more than one count but fewer than ten. The chain links TRBV9 to TRBJ2-1, with TRBD2 matching over 7 bases. Germline V lookup: CDR1 SGDLS, CDR2 YYNGEE. CDR3 length: 15 amino acids. V gave up 1 base and J gave up 2 bases; unmatched junction bases: 3. The CDR3 sequence: CASSVQGGTYNEQFF. The CDR3 nucleotides are TGTGCCAGCAGCGTACAGGGAGGGACCTACAATGAGCAGTTCTTC.

This chain uses TRBV4-3 with TRBJ2-3; TRBD1 might be the D (8 bases). Germline CDR1 reads LGHNA; CDR2 reads YSLEER. Trimming pared 1 base from V and 3 bases from J, leaving 20 bases between. CDR3 length equals 18 residues. In DNA form, the CDR3 reads TGCGCCAGCAGCCAAGCCTGGACCAGGGGGCGGGGGACAGATACGCAGTATTTT. This codes for CASSQAWTRGRGTDTQYF.

The chain joins TRBV9 to TRBJ2-5; 7 nucleotides align to TRBD2. Germline CDR1 is SGDLS and CDR2 is YYNGEE. The CDR3 runs 15 residues. V lost 3 bases and J lost 1; bases outside the gene matches: 6. In nucleotides, the CDR3 is TGTGCCAGCAGCGCCTTGACTAGCAGCCAAGAGACCCAGTACTTC. As protein: CASSALTSSQETQYF.

This clone was observed a single time. The chain recombines TRBV7-2 with TRBJ2-3, with 14 bases fitting TRBD2. Losses at the gene ends were 1 base for V and 9 bases for J; bases not matched to a gene: 3. CDR1 and CDR2 (germline): SGHTA, FQGNSA. The CDR3 has 15 residues. This chain's CDR3 is CASSLVGLAGDTQYF. The CDR3 DNA reads as TGTGCCAGCAGCTTAGTGGGACTAGCGGGGGACACGCAGTATTTT.

As concerns this clone: Mismatch with germline at one junction end may stem from a read error. V gene TRBV7-7 combines with J gene TRBJ2-1; 11 bases map to TRBD2. Germline values: CDR1 SSHAT, CDR2 FNYEAQ (reference sequence). The CDR3 length is 15 residues. CDR3 bases: TGTGCTAGCAGCCCGACTAGCGGGGCCTACAATGAGCAGTTCTTC. This sequence encodes CASSPTSGAYNEQFF.

There are many counts of this clone. The chain combines TRBV5-8 with TRBJ2-7, with 10 bases fitting TRBD1. This CDR3 has 17 amino acids. The V gene's germline CDR1 is SGHTS and CDR2 YDEGEE. V shed 4 bases, J shed 4 bases, and the junction held 14 bases outside the gene matches. In DNA form, the CDR3 reads TGTGCCAGCAGCCCGACGCCCCGGACAGGGGGGATGTACGAGCAGTACTTC. This encodes CASSPTPRTGGMYEQYF.

The genes are TRBV5-1 and TRBJ1-1; TRBD1 is a possible D gene (5 bases). V was trimmed by 4 bases and J by 0 bases, leaving 10 bases between them. Germline V CDR1 and CDR2: SGHRS, YFSETQ. The CDR3 contains 14 residues. Here the CDR3 reads CASSGQGVNTEAFF. CDR3 nucleotides: TGCGCCAGCAGCGGGCAGGGTGTGAACACTGAAGCTTTCTTT.

V usage is TRBV5-1 and J usage is TRBJ2-2; weak D call: TRBD1 (5 bases). Germline CDR1 is SGHRS and CDR2 is YFSETQ. The V end lost 4 bases, the J end lost 1 base, and 8 bases lay between the germline ends. The CDR3 has 14 amino acids. CDR3 sequence reads: CASSITGNTGELFF. The CDR3 coding sequence is TGCGCCAGCAGCATAACAGGGAACACCGGGGAGCTGTTTTTT.

This chain connects TRBV30 to TRBJ2-5; D may be TRBD2 (6 bases). CDR1 is GTSNPN and CDR2 is SVGIG in the germline V gene (reference sequence). With 1 base removed from V and 4 bases from J, the gap between germline ends came to 10 bases. The CDR3 runs to 13 residues. This CDR3 reads CAWSGGAGETQYF. The CDR3 region has the DNA TGTGCCTGGAGTGGAGGAGCGGGAGAGACCCAGTACTTC.

A few counts support this clone. This rearrangement joins TRBV19 to TRBJ2-7; 8 bases line up with TRBD1. The CDR3 contains 13 residues. CDR1 is LNHDA, CDR2 SQIVND, per germline (reference sequence). The V and J ends lost 4 bases and 4 bases, in that order; junction bases with no gene match: 3. CDR3 loop: CASSTDRGYEQYF. The CDR3 nucleotides read TGTGCCAGTAGTACCGACAGGGGATACGAGCAGTACTTC.

The genes are TRBV4-1 and TRBJ2-2; the D is unclear. Germline V lookup: CDR1 MGHRA, CDR2 YSYEKL. The V end was cut by 1 base, the J end by 2 bases, with 8 bases between. CDR3 length: 15 residues. The CDR3 DNA reads TGCGCCAGCAGCCAAGCCGCGTACAACACCGGGGAGCTGTTTTTT. Translation gives CASSQAAYNTGELFF.

The chain's CDR3 is CASSFFPNRGSGEKLFF. The DNA of the CDR3 is TGTGCCAGCAGTTTCTTCCCTAACCGGGGGTCGGGAGAAAAACTGTTTTTT. The J gene is TRBJ1-4, the V gene TRBV28; perhaps TRBD1 as D (5 bases). The CDR3 is 17 residues long. From germline, CDR1 is MDHEN and CDR2 SYDVKM. Trimming removed 3 bases at V and 8 bases at J, with 22 bases between. The full variable domain, rest sourced from reference TRBV28 and TRBJ1-4, is DVKVTQSSRYLVKRTGEKVFLECVQDMDHENMFWYRQDPGLGLRLIYFSYDVKMKEKGDIPEGYSVSREKKERFSLILESASTNQTSMYLCASSFFPNRGSGEKLFFGSGTQLSVL.

V gene TRBV6-5 combines with J gene TRBJ2-7; 12 nucleotides align to TRBD2. Germline V CDR1 and CDR2: MNHEY, SVGAGI. V was clipped by 2 bases and J by 8 bases; unmatched bases: 7. The CDR3 loop spans 15 amino acids. The CDR3 sequence is CASSYVTSGGQKQYF. Here the CDR3 DNA reads TGTGCCAGCAGTTACGTCACTAGCGGGGGGCAGAAGCAGTACTTC.

This clone was recorded a few times. CDR3: CASSDTRASGIHNEQFF. The CDR3 bases are TGTGCCAGCAGTGATACTAGGGCTAGCGGGATCCACAATGAGCAGTTCTTC. V and J are TRBV25-1 and TRBJ2-1; the match to TRBD2 covers 9 bases. CDR1 and CDR2 from the germline V gene are MGHDK and SYGVNS. This CDR3 is built from 17 residues. The V and J ends lost 3 bases and 5 bases, in that order; junction bases with no gene match: 11.

Remarks on this clone: The junction and the germline gene differ at one end; a read error may be behind it. The chain carries TRBV7-9 and TRBJ2-1; 12 bases match TRBD2. In germline, CDR1 is SEHNR, CDR2 FQNEAQ (reference sequence). This CDR3 is 15 amino acids long. CDR3 sequence: CSSSMGTSGYNEQFF. CDR3 in DNA: TGTTCCAGCAGCATGGGGACTAGCGGGTACAATGAGCAGTTCTTC.

This clone was seen more than once but under ten times. The chain employs TRBV7-9 and TRBJ1-1; no definite D call. Trimming cost V 8 bases and J 4 bases, with 17 bases left between them. The CDR3 spans 14 residues. Germline V gene lookup returns CDR1 SEHNR and CDR2 FQNEAQ (reference sequence). The CDR3, as DNA: TGTGCCAGCGGATTGACCGGGGATCCCACTGAAGCTTTCTTT. Protein sequence: CASGLTGDPTEAFF.

V usage is TRBV21-1 and J usage is TRBJ1-4; the table names TRBD1, a call not compared with the DNA. TRBV21-1 is a known pseudogene. The CDR3 is 16 residues long. CDR3 protein: CASSKESGGEDEKLFF. Here the CDR3 DNA reads TGTGCCAGCAGCAAAGAAAGTGGGGGCGAGGATGAAAAACTGTTTTTT.

This clone has only one observation. The chain recombines TRBV7-2 with TRBJ2-1; D might be TRBD2 (6 bases). Germline V gives CDR1 SGHTA, CDR2 FQGNSA. The CDR3 totals 15 residues. Trimming stripped 1 base from V and 0 bases from J, with 7 bases between. CDR3 DNA: TGTGCCAGCAGCTTAGGACTAGTCTCCTACAATGAGCAGTTCTTC. The encoded protein is CASSLGLVSYNEQFF.

The V call is TRBV10-3, the J call TRBJ1-6; a possible D gene is TRBD1 (5 bases). The CDR3 covers 13 residues. Trimming took 7 bases from V and 11 from J, leaving 15 bases between them. Germline CDR1 and CDR2: ENHRY and SYGVKD. The CDR3: CAIKGLIGAPLHF. The CDR3 bases are TGTGCCATCAAGGGGCTCATAGGGGCACCCCTCCACTTT.

For this clone: This sample includes further DNA sequences coding for the same CDR3. J is TRBJ1-2 and V is TRBV2; D gene unclear. Germline V CDR1 and CDR2: SNHLY, FYNNEI. Trimming left V 2 bases short and J 2 bases short, with 6 bases between. The length of the CDR3 is 13 residues. DNA for the CDR3: TGTGCCAGCAGTGAAAGAGGGAACTATGGCTACACCTTC. It translates to CASSERGNYGYTF.

The chain couples TRBV19 to TRBJ1-2; D might be TRBD1 (5 bases). The germline CDR1 and CDR2 sequences are LNHDA and SQIVND (reference sequence). This CDR3 region has 14 residues. Trimming stripped 3 bases from V and 6 bases from J, with 14 bases between. The CDR3 is CASSIPAGMDGYTF. DNA for the CDR3: TGTGCCAGTAGTATTCCCGCAGGGATGGATGGCTACACCTTC. Variable domain in full (rest from reference TRBV19 and TRBJ1-2): DGGITQSPKYLFRKEGQNVTLSCEQNLNHDAMYWYRQDPGQGLRLIYYSQIVNDFQKGDIAEGYSVSREKKESFPLTVTSAQKNPTAFYLCASSIPAGMDGYTFGSGTRLTVV.

This chain joins TRBV11-3 and TRBJ1-2, with D unclear. Germline V CDR1 and CDR2: SGHNT, YENEEA. The V and J ends lost 5 bases and 1 base respectively, with 11 bases between them. CDR3 length: 14 amino acids. CDR3: CASSPGGLNYGYTF. In DNA form, the CDR3 reads TGTGCCAGCAGCCCGGGCGGGCTTAACTATGGCTACACCTTC.

In this sample, this clone turned up a few times. The chain links TRBV5-1 to TRBJ1-1; no definite D call. Germline CDR1 SGHRS, CDR2 YFSETQ. This CDR3 spans 13 amino acids. Trimming cost V 1 base and J 1 base, with 5 bases left between them. The chain's CDR3 is CASSLLPNTEAFF. The CDR3, as DNA: TGCGCCAGCAGCTTGCTTCCGAACACTGAAGCTTTCTTT.

The CDR3 sequence: CAWDSSGANVLTF. CDR3 coding DNA: TGTGCCTGGGACAGCTCTGGGGCCAACGTCCTGACTTTC. The chain recombines TRBV30 with TRBJ2-6; a weak D match, TRBD1 (5 bases). There are 13 residues in the CDR3. V gave up 5 bases and J gave up 0 bases, with 5 bases separating them. The germline V gene encodes CDR1 GTSNPN and CDR2 SVGIG (reference sequence).

This clone was picked up one time. The chain is built from TRBV29-1 and TRBJ1-1; D is perhaps TRBD1 (6 bases). Trimming took off 6 bases at V and 1 base at J, with 18 bases between the two ends. The germline CDR1 and CDR2 sequences are SQVTM and ANQGSEA. The CDR3 length is 15 residues. Here the CDR3 DNA reads TGCAGCGTCCAACCAATACAGGGCCGGAACACTGAAGCTTTCTTT. The encoded protein is CSVQPIQGRNTEAFF.

The chain recombines TRBV18 with TRBJ1-2; D perhaps matches TRBD1 (5 bases). V lost 0 bases and J lost 6, with 8 bases in between. Germline V gene lookup returns CDR1 KGHSH and CDR2 LQKENI. This CDR3 is 13 amino acids long. CDR3 loop: CASSPPPRDGYTF. The CDR3 DNA is TGTGCCAGCTCACCACCACCCAGGGATGGCTACACCTTC.

The rearrangement links TRBV16 to TRBJ1-5; TRBD1 might be the D (5 bases). V shed 0 bases and J shed 6 bases, with 12 bases lying between them. The CDR3 totals 15 residues. Germline assignment: CDR1 KGHSY and CDR2 FQNENV. The CDR3 coding sequence is TGTGCCAGCAGCCAATCGCAGCAGGGAAGTCAGCCCCAGCATTTT. Amino acids: CASSQSQQGSQPQHF.

The rearrangement links TRBV29-1 to TRBJ2-7; TRBD2 agrees at 10 bases. After removal of 7 bases from V and 0 bases from J, the junction contained 0 bases not matched to a gene. The CDR3 covers 12 residues. Germline-derived CDR1 and CDR2 are SQVTM and ANQGSEA. In DNA form, the CDR3 reads TGCAGCGGGACTAGCGGCTCCTACGAGCAGTACTTC. As protein: CSGTSGSYEQYF.